These 10 T cell receptor beta chains originate from one sample sequenced in a study of T cells after yellow fever vaccination. TCRdb re-called the 5' RACE reads through MiXCR, storing one row per CDR3 protein. This sample has approximately 300,000 distinct CDR3 sequences; over 8.5% occur once, and the top ten carry about 3.5%. The sample was CD4+ T cells sorted from PBMCs, taken 45 days after the yellow fever booster vaccination. The receptors come from a man between 18 and 29 years old who received the YFV17D yellow fever vaccine.

V usage is TRBV6-1 and J usage is TRBJ2-3; D is undetermined. Between the trimmed V and J ends, which lost 1 base and 2 bases, there was a span of 7 bases. The CDR3 sequence is 14 residues long. Looked up from germline, CDR1 is MNHNS and CDR2 is SASEGT. In DNA form, the CDR3 reads TGTGCCAGCAGTGAAGGTGGGGTCACAGATACGCAGTATTTT. Its translation: CASSEGGVTDTQYF.

CDR3 sequence: CASSPSQGNYGYTF. CDR3 nucleotide sequence: TGTGCCAGCTCACCTTCCCAGGGGAACTATGGCTACACCTTC. The chain combines TRBV18 with TRBJ1-2, with D perhaps matching TRBD1 (6 bases). This CDR3 region has 14 residues. Trimming pared 3 bases from V and 2 bases from J, leaving 10 bases between. Germline loops: CDR1 KGHSH, CDR2 LQKENI.

In its sample, this clonotype was seen many times. This CDR3 reads CASSSWDRGSYEQYV. CDR3 bases: TGTGCCAGCAGTTCCTGGGACAGGGGTTCCTACGAGCAGTACGTC. This chain connects TRBV6-2 or TRBV6-3 to TRBJ2-7, with 10 bases that match TRBD1. The V gene end was trimmed by 4 bases and the J gene end by 1 base; junction bases not matched to a gene: 4. The CDR3 is made up of 15 amino acids. CDR1 is MNHEY and CDR2 is SVGEGT in the germline V gene.

A few counts support this clonotype. The V gene is TRBV29-1, the J gene TRBJ1-2, with a tentative D call TRBD1 (5 bases). V dropped 6 bases and J dropped 8 bases, with 19 bases sitting between them. The CDR3 is 13 amino acids. Germline V gene data show CDR1 as SQVTM and CDR2 as ANQGSEA. CDR3 nucleotide sequence: TGCAGCGTCGAGACAGACTTCCTATTGGGCTACACCTTC. Its translation: CSVETDFLLGYTF.

The V and J genes are TRBV10-2 and TRBJ1-2; TRBD1 is a possible D gene (6 bases). V dropped 7 bases and J dropped 3 bases, with 18 bases sitting between them. Germline CDR1 WSHSY, CDR2 SAAADI. The CDR3 length is 15 residues. CDR3 DNA sequence: TGCGCCAGCATGACCCTGTGGGGGGCTGACTATGGCTACACCTTC. Residues: CASMTLWGADYGYTF.

This clonotype has a handful of counts. The CDR3 bases are TGTGCCAGCAGTCAACCCGGGACTAGTATGTATGAGCAGTTCTTC. It is translated as CASSQPGTSMYEQFF. The chain uses TRBV28 and TRBJ2-1; TRBD2 matches at 8 bases. CDR3 size: 15 residues. The germline V gene encodes CDR1 MDHEN and CDR2 SYDVKM. V dropped 5 bases and J dropped 8; count of bases not matched to a gene: 11.

Concerning this clonotype: A much larger clone sits a single nucleotide away, making a read error possible. The genes are TRBV7-2 and TRBJ2-5; no reliable D call. Germline CDR1 SGHTA, CDR2 FQGNSA. V was cut by 5 bases and J by 0 bases, with 4 bases left in between. The CDR3 consists of 12 residues. The CDR3 DNA sequence: TGTGCCAGCAGCCCGAACCAAGAGACCCAGTACTTC. Translated: CASSPNQETQYF.

V gene TRBV3-1 combines with J gene TRBJ1-4; D gene ambiguous. Trimming stripped 3 bases from V and 4 bases from J, with 12 bases between. Germline V gene lookup returns CDR1 LGHDT and CDR2 YNNKEL (reference sequence). This CDR3 spans 15 amino acids. The CDR3 loop is CASSQAESFNEKLFF. The DNA for the CDR3 is TGTGCCAGCAGCCAGGCCGAGTCTTTTAATGAAAAACTGTTTTTT.

This clonotype was counted at least ten times. The chain employs TRBV7-9 and TRBJ1-6; unclear D gene. The CDR3 is made up of 14 amino acids. Trimming cost V 5 bases and J 4 bases, with 9 bases left between them. CDR1 and CDR2 from the germline V gene are SEHNR and FQNEAQ (reference sequence). CDR3 in amino acids: CASSLTDYNSPLHF. CDR3 coding DNA: TGTGCCAGCAGCCTGACGGATTATAATTCACCCCTCCACTTT.

This clonotype was recorded many times. The chain combines TRBV23-1 with TRBJ2-2; TRBD1 agrees at 8 bases. TRBV23-1 is flagged as an ORF with uncertain function. V lost 7 bases, J lost 5 bases, and 9 bases stayed unmatched. The CDR3 runs 15 residues. The CDR3 DNA reads TGCGCCAGCACTTGTGGACAGGGTGGAACCGGGGAGCTGTTTTTT. Translated: CASTCGQGGTGELFF.